This is a list of T cell receptor beta chains from one sample in a study of shared clonotypes between healthy human individuals. The data were produced by immunoSEQ multiplex PCR, yet TCRdb's version contains in-frame clones alone and is incomplete. The sample carries millions of clones, approximately 94% recorded once. Sequencing input: naive CD4+ T cells sorted from blood. The receptors here all came from a man between 18 and 35 years old in good health. Both conserved end residues are part of each CDR3. Each record gives: clone size, D gene, J gene, V gene, CDR3 DNA, CDR3 protein. D genes are given only for firm matches. Some rows mark clone size as missing; the rest say once, few, many or name a class of expanded clone.

>once|NA|TRBJ2-3|TRBV4-2
TGTGCCAGCCGCCGGAGCGCAACAGATACGCAGTATTTT
CASRRSATDTQYF
>NA|TRBD2|TRBJ2-1|TRBV7-6
TGTGCCAGCAGCTTAGCAGGACTAGCGGCCTCAGGACTAGCTGAGCAGTTCTTC
CASSLAGLAASGLAEQFF
>NA|TRBD1|TRBJ1-1|TRBV5-5
TGTGCCAGCAGCTTGGGGACAGGGCTCACTGAAGCTTTCTTT
CASSLGTGLTEAFF
>NA|TRBD2|TRBJ2-2|TRBV19
TGTGCCAGTAGTATCGGGACTAGCGGGAGTTGGGCCGGGGAGCTGTTTTTT
CASSIGTSGSWAGELFF
>NA|NA|TRBJ2-7|TRBV4-1
TGCGCCAGCAGCCCCGGCATCGGGGTCCCTCCCTACGAGCAGTACTTC
CASSPGIGVPPYEQYF
>few|NA|TRBJ1-4|TRBV2
TGTGCCAGCAGTAGGGTCGAAAAACTGTTTTTT
CASSRVEKLFF
>once|NA|TRBJ2-2|TRBV5-1
TGCGCCAGCAGCGGGAGAACGGGCGGGGAGCTGTTTTTT
CASSGRTGGELFF
>NA|NA|TRBJ1-3|TRBV7-9
TGTGCCAGCAGCTTGGCCGGAAACACCATATATTTT
CASSLAGNTIYF
>NA|NA|TRBJ2-7|TRBV5-1
TGCGCCAGCAGCTTGGAATTGAGGATAAGCGAGCAGTACTTC
CASSLELRISEQYF
>NA|TRBD2|TRBJ2-3|TRBV29-1
TGCAGCGGGACTGAGACTAGCGGGAGGACAGATACGCAGTATTTT
CSGTETSGRTDTQYF
>NA|TRBD1|TRBJ1-1|TRBV19
TGTGCCAGTAGGACAGGGGGCGCCACTGAAGCTTTCTTT
CASRTGGATEAFF
>NA|NA|TRBJ1-1|TRBV27
TGTGCCAGCAGCTTCAAGGTAGCCTTGAACACTGAAGCTTTCTTT
CASSFKVALNTEAFF
>NA|TRBD2|TRBJ2-7|TRBV5-8
TGTGCCAGCAGACGAGCGGGAGGGGGTTTCGAGCAGTACTTC
CASRRAGGGFEQYF
>NA|NA|TRBJ2-1|TRBV7-9
TGTGCCAGCAGCCTCCGGGGGGAGCAGTTCTTC
CASSLRGEQFF
>NA|NA|TRBJ2-2|TRBV6-1
TGTGCCAGCAGATACACCGGGGAGCTGTTTTTT
CASRYTGELFF
>NA|TRBD2|TRBJ2-2|TRBV10-3
TGTGCCATCAGTGGAAGGCGGGAGATTACCGGGGAGCTGTTTTTT
CAISGRREITGELFF
>NA|NA|TRBJ2-1|TRBV5-1
TGCGCCAGCAGCTCCGGACAGACCTCCAAATTCCTCCAGTTCTTC
CASSSGQTSKFLQFF
>NA|TRBD2|TRBJ2-2|TRBV5-1
TGCGCCAGCAGCCAAAGTTTTGAGACTAGCGGGAGAAGTAACACCGGGGAGCTGTTTTTT
CASSQSFETSGRSNTGELFF